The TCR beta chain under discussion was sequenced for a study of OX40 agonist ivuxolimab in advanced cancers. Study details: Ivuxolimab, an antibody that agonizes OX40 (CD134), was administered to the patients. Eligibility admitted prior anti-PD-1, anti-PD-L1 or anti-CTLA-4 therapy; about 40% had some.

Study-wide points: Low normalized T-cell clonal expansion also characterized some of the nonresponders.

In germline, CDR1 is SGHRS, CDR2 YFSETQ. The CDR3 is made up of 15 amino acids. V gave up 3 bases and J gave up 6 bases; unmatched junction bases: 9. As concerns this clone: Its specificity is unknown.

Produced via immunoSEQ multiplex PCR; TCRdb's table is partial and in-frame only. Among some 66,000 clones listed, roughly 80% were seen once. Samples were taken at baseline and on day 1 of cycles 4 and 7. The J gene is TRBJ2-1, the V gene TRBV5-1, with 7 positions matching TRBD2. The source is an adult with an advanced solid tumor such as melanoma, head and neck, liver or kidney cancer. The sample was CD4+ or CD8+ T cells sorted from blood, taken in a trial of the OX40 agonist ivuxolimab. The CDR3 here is CASSSAAGEGNEQFF. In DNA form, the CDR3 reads TGCGCCAGCAGCTCGGCGGCGGGAGAGGGCAATGAGCAGTTCTTC.